This T cell receptor beta chain was found in a study of T cell responses to AZD1222 COVID-19 vaccine. Broader study findings: Possibly, clonal diversity was underestimated; donors were largely white British and included more females. Only after the peak T cell response were repertoires sampled. Variant regions that are unmutated are reportedly the target of nearly half of spike-specific TCRs.

On this clone itself: Its antigen is unknown.

CDR3 length equals 14 residues. V dropped 3 bases and J dropped 5 bases, with 13 bases sitting between them. Per the germline V gene, CDR1 is LGHNA and CDR2 is YNFKEQ. Sequenced by immunoSEQ multiplex PCR; TCRdb stores in-frame clones only, minus some. This table holds around 83,000 clones, roughly 84% found once. The TCR sequence derives from an adult in good health. The V call is TRBV4-2, the J call TRBJ2-5, with D unresolved. Material: peripheral blood, obtained on day 0 of AZD1222 vaccination. The CDR3 loop reads CASSHDASRETQYF. In nucleotides, the CDR3 is TGTGCCAGCAGCCACGATGCCTCGCGGGAGACCCAGTACTTC.